This T cell receptor (beta chain) originates from a study of blood T cell repertoires in COVID-19. Germline V gene data show CDR1 as SGHRS and CDR2 as YFSETQ. V lost 1 base to trimming and J lost 4 bases; unmatched junction nucleotides: 3. The CDR3 sequence is 14 residues long. Those who participated ranged in age from about 18 to 95 years and resided in about two dozen US areas. Repertoires were generated with immunoSEQ multiplex PCR, while TCRdb's copy carries only in-frame clones and drops some. The sample lists around 140,000 clones, around 86% occurring once. The material sequenced was PBMCs or T cells enriched from blood (not recorded which). The sequence derives from a man between 60 and 70 years old who had recovered from COVID-19. The J gene is TRBJ1-2, the V gene TRBV5-1; TRBD1 matches 8 bases. The CDR3 reads CASSLQGAVYGYTF. DNA for the CDR3: TGCGCCAGCAGCTTGCAGGGGGCGGTCTATGGCTACACCTTC.